This T cell receptor (beta chain) was sequenced in a study of cytotoxic CD8 clonotypes in ibrutinib-treated CLL (dated by TCRdb to 2020 to 2023). For the wider study: The cohort included roughly 15 treatment-naive and ten to eleven relapsed/refractory patients; about 18 were IGHV unmutated. Partial responses were observed in about 24 patients and complete responses in 2; after a median follow-up of about 69 months, remission was maintained in approximately 14 patients and progression was observed in about twelve. The response samples were drawn at a median of approximately twelve months into treatment, with a range of roughly 6 to 36 months. Samples averaged approximately 250,000 productive templates and just under 95,000 productive rearrangements. Longitudinal samples were obtainable from about 30% of the roughly 90 participants in the trial. Cryopreserved peripheral blood mononuclear cells were obtained prior to treatment, at the time of response, and at either disease progression or sustained remission. Every sample from remission and from progressive disease was obtained while the patients were still on ibrutinib. General study outcomes and caveats: Sampling times were not matched between patients in sustained remission and patients whose disease was progressing, and lymph node repertoires were not examined. Public clonotypes were rare and either shrank or stayed stable during treatment, and the rise in clonality at ibrutinib response reflected expansion of private clonotypes. At ibrutinib response clonality went up, during sustained remission it held steady, and at progression it dropped back toward baseline. Baseline clonality exceeded that of age-matched healthy donors and correlated strongly with circulating CD8+ T-cell counts.

The CDR3 holds 14 amino acids from the cysteine to the phenylalanine. Solely the CDR3 DNA is kept, with 42 bases framed from the first base. Taken from the germline V gene, the CDR1 and CDR2 loops are SQVTM and ANQGSEA. V and J lose 4 bases and 3 bases, and a span of 15 bases separates them. Concerning this clone itself: Which antigen it targets is not known. Base qualities are not provided; no much larger clone lies one nucleotide away.

A MiSeq instrument was used for deep resolution sequencing, which targeted depths ranging from 1 in 1 million up to 1 in 200,000 T cells, with coverage averaging 10x for each clonotype. The immunoSEQ hsTCRB Kit was used to generate TCR beta libraries. Under the source paper's analysis protocol: ImmunoSEQ Data Assistant and ImmunoSEQ Analyzer were used for data analysis, and V, D and J genes were assigned according to IMGT definitions. Clonality, which ranges from 0 to 1, was calculated as one minus the normalized Shannon entropy of productive rearrangement frequencies. Only overrepresented clonotypes making up at least 0.05% of the repertoire of each patient were included in the public clonotype analysis. About a dozen age-matched healthy donor repertoires from immuneACCESS served as clonality controls. What TCRdb holds here is the immuneACCESS table cut down to in-frame rearrangements. Part of the clones is not present; checked against another copy, under half of the missing clones reflect an unresolved V gene, and the others are unexplained. That table gives V, J and clone size, and the DNA gave D and trimming. The sample contains around 20,000 clones, roughly three quarters of them found a single time. Around 30% of the sample rests with the top ten.

Taken with the paper, the label for time point translates to: less than 30 months on ibrutinib. For TCR beta library preparation, roughly 2 micrograms of genomic DNA was extracted from cryopreserved PBMCs. High-throughput TCR beta sequencing was performed on longitudinal blood samples from CLL patients receiving ibrutinib monotherapy. The patients took part in an open-label, single-center phase 2 trial of ibrutinib monotherapy. In this chain, TRBV29-1 is recombined with TRBJ1-2; TRBD1 might be the D gene, on 5 matching bases. The sequenced sample was PBMCs, obtained after 24 months of ibrutinib treatment. The clonotype comes from a human donor with chronic lymphocytic leukemia. CDR3 loop: CSVGGGSGDYGYTF. The DNA sequence is given as TGCAGCGTTGGGGGCGGTTCGGGAGACTATGGCTACACCTTC.